This TCR beta chain was captured in a study of shared clonotypes between healthy human individuals. The study's findings and limits: Generation probability values for non-shared clonotypes were lower than those for clonotypes shared by all four donors. Limitation of the genetic and exposure-history diversity represented came from the few donors. Across subsets, estimated richness was generally greater for naive than for memory populations.

This clone was counted once. Its cognate antigen is unknown. The CDR3 is 16 residues long. Trimming pared 3 bases from V and 0 bases from J, leaving 13 bases between. CDR1 and CDR2 (germline): SNHLY, FYNNEI. Only in-frame clones appear in the TCRdb table, and some are missing; sequencing was by immunoSEQ multiplex PCR. There are some 2.1 million clones in the sample; about 95% occur only once, and roughly 0.13% lies in the top ten. All of the donors resided in Nashville, Tennessee, and each was a Caucasian adult. This receptor was identified in a man younger than 30 in good health. This chain links TRBV2 with TRBJ2-3; TRBD2 is a possible D gene (6 bases). Material for sequencing was naive CD4+ T cells sorted from blood. Subset reported: CD45RA+ positively selected. The CDR3 is CASSEYGRISTDTQYF. The CDR3, as DNA: TGTGCCAGCAGTGAGTACGGGAGAATTAGCACAGATACGCAGTATTTT.